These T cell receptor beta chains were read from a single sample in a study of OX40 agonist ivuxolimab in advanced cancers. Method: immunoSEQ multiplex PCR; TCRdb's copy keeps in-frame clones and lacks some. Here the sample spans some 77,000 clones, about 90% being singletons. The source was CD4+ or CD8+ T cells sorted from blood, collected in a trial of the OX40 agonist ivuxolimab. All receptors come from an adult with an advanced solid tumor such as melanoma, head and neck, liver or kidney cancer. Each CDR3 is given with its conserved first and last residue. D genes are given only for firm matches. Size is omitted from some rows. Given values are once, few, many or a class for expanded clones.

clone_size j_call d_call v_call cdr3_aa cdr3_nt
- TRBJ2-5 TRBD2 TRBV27 CASSLTSGGGTQYF TGTGCCAGCAGTTTGACTAGCGGGGGTGGGACCCAGTACTTC
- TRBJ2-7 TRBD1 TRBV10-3 CAISVGQKSSYEQYF TGTGCCATCAGTGTGGGACAGAAGAGCTCCTACGAGCAGTACTTC
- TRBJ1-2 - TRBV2 CASRTLGLSSYGYTF TGTGCCAGCAGAACCTTGGGCCTCTCAAGCTATGGCTACACCTTC
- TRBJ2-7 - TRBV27 CASSVNLQVTYEQYF TGTGCCAGCAGTGTCAACCTACAGGTAACCTACGAGCAGTACTTC
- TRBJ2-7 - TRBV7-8 CASSLEGDGYEQYF TGTGCCAGCAGCTTAGAAGGTGATGGCTACGAGCAGTACTTC
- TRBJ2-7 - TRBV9 CASSVDGGRYEQYF TGTGCCAGCAGCGTAGACGGAGGGAGGTACGAGCAGTACTTC
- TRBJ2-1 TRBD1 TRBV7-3 CASSVDRGTYNEQFF TGTGCCAGCAGCGTGGACAGGGGCACCTACAATGAGCAGTTCTTC
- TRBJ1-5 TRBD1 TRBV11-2 CASSPGRTGGYSNQPQHF TGTGCCAGCAGCCCAGGCCGGACAGGGGGCTATAGCAATCAGCCCCAGCATTTT
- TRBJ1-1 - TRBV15 CATSRGGSTEAFF TGTGCCACCAGCCGGGGAGGGAGCACTGAAGCTTTCTTT
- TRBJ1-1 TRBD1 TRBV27 CASSLYSPSFSGQGNTEAFF TGTGCCAGCAGTTTATATTCTCCTTCGTTTTCAGGACAGGGGAACACTGAAGCTTTCTTT
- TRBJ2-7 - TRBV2 CASSEHHPKPSYEQYF TGTGCCAGCAGTGAACATCACCCAAAACCAAGCTACGAGCAGTACTTC
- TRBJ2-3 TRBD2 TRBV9 CASSTPSGGAADTQYF TGTGCCAGCAGCACCCCTAGCGGGGGGGCCGCAGATACGCAGTATTTT
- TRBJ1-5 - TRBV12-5 CASGPPQGWGQPQHF TGTGCTAGTGGCCCCCCGCAGGGGTGGGGTCAGCCCCAGCATTTT
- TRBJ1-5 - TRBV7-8 CASSSLGGQGNQPQHF TGTGCCAGCAGCTCGCTCGGGGGGCAGGGCAATCAGCCCCAGCATTTT
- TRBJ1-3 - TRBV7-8 CASRPGTPSSGNTIYF TGTGCCAGCAGACCCGGGACACCAAGCTCTGGAAACACCATATATTTT
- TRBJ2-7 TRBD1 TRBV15 CATSRGTGFTSYEQYF TGTGCCACCAGCAGGGGGACAGGGTTTACCTCCTACGAGCAGTACTTC
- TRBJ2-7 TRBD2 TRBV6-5 CASSYSLAGVTYEQYF TGTGCCAGCAGTTACTCGCTAGCGGGGGTTACCTACGAGCAGTACTTC
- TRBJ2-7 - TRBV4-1 CASSPRGQGGYEQYF TGCGCCAGCAGCCCGCGGGGTCAGGGGGGTTACGAGCAGTACTTC
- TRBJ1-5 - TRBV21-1 CASSQDDGGSIQPQHF TGTGCCAGCAGCCAGGACGACGGAGGGTCGATCCAGCCCCAGCATTTT
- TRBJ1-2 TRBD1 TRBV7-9 CASSGNDRGFDNYGYTF TGTGCCAGCAGCGGCAACGACAGGGGCTTTGATAACTATGGCTACACCTTC
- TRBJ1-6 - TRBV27 CASSFLAGDSPLHF TGTGCCAGCAGTTTCTTGGCAGGGGATTCACCCCTCCACTTT
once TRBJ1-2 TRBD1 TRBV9 CASSETGGDYGYTF TGTGCCAGCAGCGAGACAGGGGGAGACTATGGCTACACCTTC
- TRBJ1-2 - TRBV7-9 CASSLGQINYGYTF TGTGCCAGCAGCTTAGGGCAGATTAACTATGGCTACACCTTC
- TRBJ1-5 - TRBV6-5 CATKNYSNQPQHF TGTGCCACCAAGAATTATAGCAATCAGCCCCAGCATTTT
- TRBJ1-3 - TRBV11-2 CASSPGAGGAIYF TGTGCCAGCAGCCCAGGGGCCGGTGGCGCCATATATTTT
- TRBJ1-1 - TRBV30 CACQGRGTEAFF TGTGCCTGTCAGGGGCGAGGTACTGAAGCTTTCTTT
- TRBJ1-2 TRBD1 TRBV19 CASSIVLTGGAGGYTF TGTGCCAGTAGTATAGTTTTGACAGGGGGCGCAGGTGGCTACACCTTC
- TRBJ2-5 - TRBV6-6 CASSYLPGPGEETQYF TGTGCCAGCAGTTACCTACCGGGCCCTGGGGAAGAGACCCAGTACTTC
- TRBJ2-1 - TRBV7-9 CASSPRGGGDEQFF TGTGCCAGCAGCCCCCGGGGTGGTGGGGATGAGCAGTTCTTC
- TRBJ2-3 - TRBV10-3 CAISESWAGSTDTQYF TGTGCCATCAGTGAGTCTTGGGCAGGGAGCACAGATACGCAGTATTTT
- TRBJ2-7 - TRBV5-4 CASSFDSPTYEQYF TGTGCCAGCAGCTTTGACAGCCCTACCTACGAGCAGTACTTC
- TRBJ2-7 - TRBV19 CASTTGGGSSSYEQYF TGTGCCAGTACCACCGGGGGTGGATCGAGCTCCTACGAGCAGTACTTC
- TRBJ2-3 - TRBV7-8 CASSLGTRYTDTQYF TGTGCCAGCAGCTTAGGTACGAGGTACACAGATACGCAGTATTTT
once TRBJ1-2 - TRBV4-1 CASSHRFGAGYGYTF TGCGCCAGCAGCCACCGATTCGGAGCCGGGTATGGCTACACCTTC
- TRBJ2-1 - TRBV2 CASSEAYRAYNEQFF TGTGCCAGCAGTGAAGCATACAGAGCTTACAATGAGCAGTTCTTC
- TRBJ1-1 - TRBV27 CASSYLEGTEAFF TGTGCCAGCAGCTACCTCGAGGGTACTGAAGCTTTCTTT
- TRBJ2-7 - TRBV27 CASSLYPVEGNHEQYF TGTGCCAGCAGTTTATACCCCGTTGAGGGAAACCACGAGCAGTACTTC
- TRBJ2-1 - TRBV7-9 CASNLFPTEVYNEQFF TGTGCCAGCAACTTGTTCCCCACTGAAGTTTACAATGAGCAGTTCTTC
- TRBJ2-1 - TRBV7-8 CASSLVEYNEQFF TGTGCCAGCAGCTTAGTAGAGTACAATGAGCAGTTCTTC
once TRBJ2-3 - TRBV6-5 CASSPSRGIDTQYF TGTGCCAGCAGTCCCTCGCGGGGAATAGATACGCAGTATTTT
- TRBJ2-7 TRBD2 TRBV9 CASSVGGGAYEQYF TGTGCCAGCAGCGTTGGCGGGGGGGCCTACGAGCAGTACTTC
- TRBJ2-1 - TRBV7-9 CASSPWGGPGHEQFF TGTGCCAGCAGCCCCTGGGGTGGCCCGGGGCATGAGCAGTTCTTC
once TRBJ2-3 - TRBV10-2 CASSGLGGDTQYF TGCGCCAGCAGTGGGCTGGGTGGAGATACGCAGTATTTT
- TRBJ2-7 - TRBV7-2 CASSSELGYEQYF TGTGCCAGCAGCTCGGAGTTAGGGTACGAGCAGTACTTC
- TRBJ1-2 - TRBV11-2 CASSPGGDTEFNYGYTF TGTGCCAGCAGCCCTGGGGGGGACACAGAGTTTAACTATGGCTACACCTTC
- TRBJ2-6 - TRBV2 CASSVPGTAPSGANVLTF TGTGCCAGCAGCGTGCCCGGGACTGCCCCCTCTGGGGCCAACGTCCTGACTTTC
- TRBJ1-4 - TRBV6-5 CASSYSPYHNEKLFF TGTGCCAGCAGTTACTCACCCTACCATAATGAAAAACTGTTTTTT
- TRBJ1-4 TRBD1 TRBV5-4 CASSSTGGLSEKLFF TGTGCCAGCAGCAGTACAGGGGGCTTAAGCGAAAAACTGTTTTTT
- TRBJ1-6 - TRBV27 CASTRLDNSPLHF TGTGCCAGCACCCGGCTGGATAATTCACCCCTCCACTTT
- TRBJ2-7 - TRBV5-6 CASSPGRFASYEQYF TGTGCCAGCAGCCCAGGGCGATTCGCCTCCTACGAGCAGTACTTC
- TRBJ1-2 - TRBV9 CASSVEREGVNGYTF TGTGCCAGCAGCGTAGAACGGGAAGGGGTTAATGGCTACACCTTC
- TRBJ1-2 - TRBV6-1 CASKKGPPGYTF TGTGCCAGCAAGAAAGGGCCGCCAGGCTACACCTTC